This T cell receptor beta chain was identified during a study of T cell responses to AZD1222 COVID-19 vaccine. Study details: Both about-4-week and about-12-week second-dose recipients were combined.

The V and J ends lost 2 bases and 10 bases respectively, with 8 bases between them. Germline-derived CDR1 and CDR2 are MDHEN and SYDVKM. CDR3 length: 11 residues. Sequencing was performed with immunoSEQ multiplex PCR; in TCRdb, only in-frame clones are kept and a portion is missing. This table holds some 170,000 clones, about 89% found once. J is TRBJ1-1 and V is TRBV28; D is ambiguous. The sample consisted of peripheral blood, taken on day 0 of AZD1222 vaccination. This receptor was taken from an adult in good health. Written as DNA, the CDR3 is TGTGCCAGCAGTTTAAGAGGAATAGCTTTCTTT. It translates to CASSLRGIAFF.